One and the same sample provided the 26 T cell receptor beta chains below, sequenced in a study of T cell clones after liver transplantation. Profiled with immunoSEQ multiplex PCR; TCRdb holds only in-frame clones, not every one. The sample records 20,000 to 25,000 clones, about 77% being singletons. The input for sequencing was CD8+ T cells from blood, taken around 54 months after liver transplant. Source of these receptors: a human patient who received a liver transplant. The graft donor may be the source of some T cells.

V gene TRBV4-1 combines with J gene TRBJ1-2, with D perhaps TRBD1 (6 bases). Trimming cost V 0 bases and J 5 bases, with 13 bases left between them. CDR1 and CDR2 (germline): MGHRA, YSYEKL. The length of the CDR3 is 15 residues. Here the CDR3 reads CASSQDGGLNYGYTF. CDR3 bases: TGCGCCAGCAGCCAAGACGGGGGGCTGAATTATGGCTACACCTTC.

This chain uses TRBV2 with TRBJ2-7, with TRBD1 as a possible D gene (5 bases). The CDR3 runs to 12 residues. V gave up 6 bases and J gave up 0 bases, with 6 bases separating them. The germline V gene encodes CDR1 SNHLY and CDR2 FYNNEI. CDR3 DNA sequence: TGTGCCAGCAGGGACAACTCCTACGAGCAGTACTTC. This codes for CASRDNSYEQYF.

The gene calls are TRBV13 and TRBJ2-5; the match to TRBD2 covers 7 bases. The CDR3 extends over 13 amino acids. Losses at the gene ends were 5 bases for V and 5 bases for J; bases not matched to a gene: 5. From germline, CDR1 is PRHDT and CDR2 FYEKMQ (reference sequence). Here the CDR3 DNA reads TGTGCCAGCAGCCCCCGGGGGGATGAGACCCAGTACTTC. As protein: CASSPRGDETQYF.

This clone was picked up one time. The chain couples TRBV28 to TRBJ2-7, with D possibly matching TRBD1 (6 bases). This CDR3 comprises 14 residues. The germline V and J ends were trimmed by 2 bases and 2 bases, with 10 bases remaining between them. The germline V gene has CDR1 MDHEN and CDR2 SYDVKM. As DNA, the CDR3 is TGTGCCAGCAGTTTAATCAGGGGACCCTACGAGCAGTACTTC. Its protein product is CASSLIRGPYEQYF.

This clone appeared once. The chain carries TRBV19 and TRBJ1-2; D not certain. Germline V gives CDR1 LNHDA, CDR2 SQIVND (reference sequence). Trimming removed 10 bases from V and 8 bases from J, with 11 bases in between. This CDR3 contains 10 residues. CDR3 region: CATSLAGYTF. Written as DNA, the CDR3 is TGTGCCACCTCCCTGGCGGGCTACACCTTC.

The chain has TRBV7-8 and TRBJ1-2, with 8 bases lining up with TRBD1. The germline V gene encodes CDR1 SGHVS and CDR2 FQNEAQ. V dropped 3 bases and J dropped 0; count of bases not matched to a gene: 6. This CDR3 region has 16 residues. CDR3 sequence (DNA): TGTGCCAGCAGCTTTGACCGGGACAGGCCTAACTATGGCTACACCTTC. It encodes CASSFDRDRPNYGYTF.

This sequence joins TRBV2 and TRBJ1-5; D unresolved. Trimming took 3 bases from V and 2 from J, leaving 11 bases between them. Germline V lookup: CDR1 SNHLY, CDR2 FYNNEI. The CDR3 totals 15 residues. The CDR3 is CASSETPGGNQPQHF. In DNA form, the CDR3 reads TGTGCCAGCAGTGAGACCCCGGGTGGCAATCAGCCCCAGCATTTT.

The rearrangement uses TRBV27 and TRBJ2-1; 7 nucleotides align to TRBD1. From germline, CDR1 is MNHEY and CDR2 SMNVEV (reference sequence). The V segment lost 3 bases and the J segment 3 bases; nucleotides outside the gene matches: 8. The CDR3 extends over 16 amino acids. CDR3 DNA: TGTGCCAGCAGTTTCAGCGGCAGGGGGTACTACAATGAGCAGTTCTTC. Protein: CASSFSGRGYYNEQFF.

V and J are TRBV4-1 and TRBJ1-5, with D possibly being TRBD1 (6 bases). The CDR3 loop spans 15 amino acids. The V and J ends lost 3 bases and 6 bases respectively, with 15 bases between them. CDR1 is MGHRA and CDR2 is YSYEKL in the germline V gene. This CDR3 reads CASSQNPGAGQPQHF. The CDR3 DNA sequence: TGCGCCAGCAGCCAGAACCCGGGGGCAGGTCAGCCCCAGCATTTT.

This chain joins TRBV15 and TRBJ1-4, with D unclear. The V end was cut by 6 bases, the J end by 7 bases, with 18 bases between. Germline CDR1 is LNHNV and CDR2 is YYDKDF (reference sequence). The CDR3 consists of 15 residues. CDR3 amino acids: CATSPLRGVGEKLFF. CDR3 coding DNA: TGTGCCACCAGTCCCCTACGAGGAGTGGGTGAAAAACTGTTTTTT.

This chain uses TRBV6-5 with TRBJ2-3; D remains unclear. Trimming stripped 2 bases from V and 3 bases from J, with 9 bases between. Germline V gives CDR1 MNHEY, CDR2 SVGAGI. The CDR3 totals 14 residues. The CDR3 nucleotides are TGTGCCAGCAGTTACCGCCTTACAACAGATACGCAGTATTTT. Residues: CASSYRLTTDTQYF.

The rearrangement uses TRBV14 and TRBJ1-2; the D is unclear. V was pared by 4 bases and J by 2 bases, with 8 bases between. Germline loops: CDR1 SGHDN, CDR2 FVKESK. The CDR3 extends over 13 amino acids. The CDR3 nucleotides are TGTGCCAGCAGCCCCTGGGAGAACTATGGCTACACCTTC. Encoded protein: CASSPWENYGYTF. The full variable domain, rest sourced from reference TRBV14 and TRBJ1-2, is EAGVTQFPSHSVIEKGQTVTLRCDPISGHDNLYWYRRVMGKEIKFLLHFVKESKQDESGMPNNRFLAERTGGTYSTLKVQPAELEDSGVYFCASSPWENYGYTFGSGTRLTVV.

Written as DNA, the CDR3 is TGTGCCTGGAGTAAGGACAGCTATTCACCCCTCCACTTT. This gives the protein CAWSKDSYSPLHF. This chain uses TRBV30 with TRBJ1-6; perhaps TRBD1 as D (6 bases). V was pared by 2 bases and J by 8 bases, with 10 bases between. Germline CDR1 is GTSNPN and CDR2 is SVGIG (reference sequence). The CDR3 loop spans 13 amino acids.

This clone occurred once. J is TRBJ2-1 and V is TRBV5-4, with 7 bases fitting TRBD1. Germline assignment: CDR1 SGHNT and CDR2 YYREEE (reference sequence). The V gene end was trimmed by 5 bases and the J gene end by 0 bases; junction bases not matched to a gene: 8. The CDR3 totals 16 residues. CDR3 loop: CASRMKGAVSYNEQFF. The CDR3 coding sequence is TGTGCCAGCAGGATGAAGGGGGCCGTCTCCTACAATGAGCAGTTCTTC.

The chain has TRBV18 and TRBJ2-1; no firm D call. Trimming removed 0 bases at V and 3 bases at J, with 9 bases between. This CDR3 is built from 15 residues. The germline gives CDR1 KGHSH, CDR2 LQKENI. CDR3 sequence: CASSPPQDVYNEQFF. The DNA of the CDR3 is TGTGCCAGCTCACCACCTCAGGACGTCTACAATGAGCAGTTCTTC. Full variable domain (rest looked up from reference TRBV18 and TRBJ2-1): NAGVMQNPRHLVRRRGQEARLRCSPMKGHSHVYWYRQLPEEGLKFMVYLQKENIIDESGMPKERFSAEFPKEGPSILRIQQVVRGDSAAYFCASSPPQDVYNEQFFGPGTRLTVL.

In its sample, this clone was seen a few times. CDR3 protein: CASSPTGASNQPQHF. Written as DNA, the CDR3 is TGTGCCAGTAGTCCGACAGGGGCGAGCAATCAGCCCCAGCATTTT. The chain employs TRBV19 and TRBJ1-5; 8 nucleotides line up with TRBD1. The CDR3 is made up of 15 amino acids. Per the germline V gene, CDR1 is LNHDA and CDR2 is SQIVND (reference sequence). J gave up 1 base and V 5 bases, and 4 bases lay outside the gene matches.

The rearrangement links TRBV7-6 to TRBJ1-5, with a tentative D call TRBD1 (5 bases). Germline CDR1 SGHVS, CDR2 FNYEAQ. The V end was cut by 4 bases, the J end by 5 bases, with 15 bases between. The CDR3 is 15 amino acids. Here the CDR3 DNA reads TGTGCCAGCAGCTCTTCAGGGCCTCCCGATCAGCCCCAGCATTTT. Translating gives CASSSSGPPDQPQHF.

This clone was counted a few times. The V gene is TRBV6-5, the J gene TRBJ2-7; possibly TRBD1 or TRBD2 for D (5 bases each). Trimming took off 6 bases at V and 0 bases at J, with 15 bases between the two ends. The CDR3 consists of 15 residues. Germline values: CDR1 MNHEY, CDR2 SVGAGI. CDR3: CASRDGTESSYEQYF. The DNA of the CDR3 is TGTGCCAGCAGGGATGGGACGGAGAGCTCCTACGAGCAGTACTTC.

This clone was counted once. In nucleotides, the CDR3 is TGTGCCAGCAGCCAGACAGGGGGCTTAGAGACCCAGTACTTC. The encoded protein is CASSQTGGLETQYF. J is TRBJ2-5 and V is TRBV6-5, with TRBD1 matching over 10 bases. V lost 6 bases to trimming and J lost 4 bases; unmatched junction nucleotides: 5. The CDR3 runs to 14 residues. CDR1 is MNHEY and CDR2 is SVGAGI in the germline V gene.

The rearrangement uses TRBV6-6 and TRBJ2-1; D ambiguous. CDR1 is MNHNY and CDR2 is SVGAGI in the germline V gene (reference sequence). V was trimmed by 2 bases and J by 10 bases, leaving 9 bases between them. The CDR3 length is 12 residues. The CDR3 reads CASSYGPVEQFF. Written as DNA, the CDR3 is TGTGCCAGCAGTTACGGACCCGTCGAGCAGTTCTTC.

V gene TRBV7-9 combines with J gene TRBJ2-5; 7 bases align to TRBD1. J was trimmed by 1 base and V by 4 bases; bases with no gene match: 3. Looked up from germline, CDR1 is SEHNR and CDR2 is FQNEAQ (reference sequence). CDR3 size: 14 residues. CDR3 sequence (DNA): TGTGCCAGCAGCTGGGGACAGCTCCAAGAGACCCAGTACTTC. It specifies CASSWGQLQETQYF.

The V and J genes are TRBV7-9 and TRBJ2-7; 11 bases line up with TRBD1. The CDR3 is made up of 17 amino acids. CDR1 SEHNR and CDR2 FQNEAQ come from the germline V gene (reference sequence). V shed 5 bases, J shed 4 bases, and the junction held 13 bases outside the gene matches. The CDR3 DNA reads as TGTGCCAGCAGCCAACTCCTTTCCGGGACAGGGGGTTACGAGCAGTACTTC. Translation gives CASSQLLSGTGGYEQYF.

The chain combines TRBV5-4 with TRBJ2-1; D perhaps matches TRBD1 (6 bases). This CDR3 spans 12 amino acids. The germline V and J ends were trimmed by 4 bases and 6 bases, with 8 bases remaining between them. CDR1 and CDR2 (germline): SGHNT, YYREEE (reference sequence). CDR3 in amino acids: CASSQQGNEQFF. DNA for the CDR3: TGTGCCAGCAGCCAACAGGGCAATGAGCAGTTCTTC.

The V gene is TRBV4-1, the J gene TRBJ2-3; D may be TRBD1 or TRBD2 (5 bases each). Between the trimmed V and J ends, which lost 0 bases and 0 bases, there was a span of 13 bases. Germline CDR1 MGHRA, CDR2 YSYEKL. There are 17 residues in the CDR3. DNA for the CDR3: TGCGCCAGCAGCCAAGAGACAGCGGACACCAGCACAGATACGCAGTATTTT. Its protein product is CASSQETADTSTDTQYF.

V is TRBV19 and J is TRBJ1-6; the match to TRBD1 covers 8 bases. CDR1 and CDR2 (germline): LNHDA, SQIVND (reference sequence). The V gene end was trimmed by 3 bases and the J gene end by 9 bases; junction bases not matched to a gene: 10. The CDR3 runs 16 residues. The CDR3 loop reads CASSIPRQGLGSPLHF. CDR3 DNA: TGTGCCAGTAGTATCCCCAGACAGGGGCTTGGTTCACCCCTCCACTTT.

The chain is built from TRBV30 and TRBJ2-7; the match to TRBD1 covers 7 bases. J gave up 4 bases and V 5 bases, and 5 bases lay outside the gene matches. Germline loops: CDR1 GTSNPN, CDR2 SVGIG (reference sequence). This CDR3 region has 12 residues. The CDR3 DNA is TGTGCCTGGGGAACAGGGGAGTACGAGCAGTACTTC. It translates to CAWGTGEYEQYF.